This section outlines one T cell receptor (beta chain) sequence together with its context. Its target is not known. Its ends do not fully match the called genes, so a read error is possible. The sample originates from a study of Graves' ophthalmopathy and Graves' hyperthyroidism. CAS ≥3, NOSPECS ≥4, moderate-to-severe activity and duration under 3 months marked donors with ophthalmopathy. Germline lookup yields CDR1 LNHDA and CDR2 SQIVND (reference sequence). The CDR3 spans 13 residues. RNA served as the template for amplifying TCR beta CDR3 regions. HTBI primers were employed in first-round RT-PCR, then a second-round multiplex PCR followed. TCRdb re-called the multiplex PCR reads through MiXCR, storing one row per CDR3 protein. The data contain tens of thousands of distinct CDR3 sequences, under 55% of them seen just once; the ten biggest clones take up approximately 4.8%. Study-level points and caveats: Ophthalmopathy cases were distinguished from stable hyperthyroidism by a 13-signature model, reaching about 90% sensitivity and 65% to 83% specificity. Ophthalmopathy progression predictions by the model showed approximately 75% specificity and roughly 71% sensitivity.

Sequenced: peripheral blood. This receptor was obtained from an adult woman with Graves' ophthalmopathy. The rearrangement uses TRBV19 and TRBJ1-1; the D is unclear. As DNA, the CDR3 is TGTGCCAGTAGTATCCGGGGTGCGAGCCGAGCTTTCTTC. Its translation is CASSIRGASRAFF.